This TCR beta chain was retrieved from a study of T-cell reconstitution after alpha-beta-depleted transplantation in children. The study, taken as a whole, reports: Expanded graft clones, several hundred of them, were reportedly the source of alpha-beta T cells about two months after transplant. The study traced high day-60 TCRbeta diversity in some patients to surviving recipient T cells and thymic progenitors. T cells produced anew were the main source of T-cell counts and diversity one year after transplant.

Germline CDR1 SEHNR, CDR2 FQNEAQ (reference sequence). The CDR3 covers 14 residues. The germline V and J ends were trimmed by 4 bases and 0 bases, with 9 bases remaining between them. At least ten counts were recorded for this clonotype. The antigen is undetermined. Using unique molecular identifiers, the investigators prepared the TCRbeta library. Via MiXCR, TCRdb re-called the PCR reads, giving one row per CDR3 protein. The table has 150,000 to 250,000 distinct CDR3 sequences, just under 6.5% seen once. The receptor was isolated from a girl less than two years old with combined immunodeficiency, due to receive a stem cell transplant. Specimen: PBMCs, collected before TCRalphabeta/CD19-depleted stem cell transplant. The rearrangement links TRBV7-9 to TRBJ1-2; the D gene is possibly TRBD1 (6 bases). CDR3 amino acids: CASSYGTPNYGYTF. CDR3 sequence (DNA): TGTGCCAGCAGCTACGGGACACCTAACTATGGCTACACCTTC.